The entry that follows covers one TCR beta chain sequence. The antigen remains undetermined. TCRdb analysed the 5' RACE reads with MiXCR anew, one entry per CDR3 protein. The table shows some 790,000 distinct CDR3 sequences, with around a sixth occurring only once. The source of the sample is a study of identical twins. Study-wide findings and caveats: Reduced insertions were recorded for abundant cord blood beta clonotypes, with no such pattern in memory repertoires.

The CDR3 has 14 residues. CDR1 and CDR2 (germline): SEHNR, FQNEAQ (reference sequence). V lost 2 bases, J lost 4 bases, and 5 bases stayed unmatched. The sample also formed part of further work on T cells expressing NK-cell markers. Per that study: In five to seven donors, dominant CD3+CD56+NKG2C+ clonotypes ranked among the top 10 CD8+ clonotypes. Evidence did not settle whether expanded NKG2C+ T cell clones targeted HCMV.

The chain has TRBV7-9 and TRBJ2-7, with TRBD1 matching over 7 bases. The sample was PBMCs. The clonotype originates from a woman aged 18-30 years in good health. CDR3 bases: TGTGCCAGCAGCTTAATGGGACAGCTTTACGAGCAGTACTTC. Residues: CASSLMGQLYEQYF.